This T cell receptor (beta chain) originates from a study of identical twins. The study's findings and limits: Out-of-frame alpha sequences shared by twins showed excess low generation probability. Abundant beta clonotypes from cord blood bore fewer insertions; memory repertoires lacked this pattern. The study found that models underestimated out-of-frame TCR alpha sharing in monozygotic twins.

This clonotype was counted only a few times. Its antigen is still unknown. From the 5' RACE reads, TCRdb called clonotypes with MiXCR, one entry per CDR3 protein. The table records about 900,000 distinct CDR3 sequences, 9% to 15% of them present only once. These data are also associated with another study on yellow fever vaccine responses in identical twins.

Sequencing used PBMCs. The receptor's source is a young woman in good health.

This CDR3 is CSARDTLGYTGELFF. DNA of the CDR3: TGCAGTGCTAGAGATACATTGGGGTACACCGGGGAGCTGTTTTTT. The chain couples TRBV20-1 to TRBJ2-2; no reliable D call. CDR3 size: 15 residues. The V gene lost 0 bases and the J gene lost 3 bases, with 11 bases spanning the gap. Germline V gene lookup returns CDR1 DFQATT and CDR2 SNEGSKA (reference sequence).